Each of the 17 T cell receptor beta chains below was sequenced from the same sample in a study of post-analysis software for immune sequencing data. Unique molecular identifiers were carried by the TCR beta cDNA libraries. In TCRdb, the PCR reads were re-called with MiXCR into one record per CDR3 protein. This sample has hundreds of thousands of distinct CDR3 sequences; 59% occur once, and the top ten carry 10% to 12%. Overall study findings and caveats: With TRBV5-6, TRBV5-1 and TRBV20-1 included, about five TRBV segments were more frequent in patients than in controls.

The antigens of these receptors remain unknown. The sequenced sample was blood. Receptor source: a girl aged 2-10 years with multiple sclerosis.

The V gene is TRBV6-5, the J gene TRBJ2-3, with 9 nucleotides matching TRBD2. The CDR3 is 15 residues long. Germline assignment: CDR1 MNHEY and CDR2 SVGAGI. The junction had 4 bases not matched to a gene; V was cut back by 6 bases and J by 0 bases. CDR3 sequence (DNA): TGTGCCAGCAGACCTAGCGGGGCCAGCACAGATACGCAGTATTTT. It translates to CASRPSGASTDTQYF.

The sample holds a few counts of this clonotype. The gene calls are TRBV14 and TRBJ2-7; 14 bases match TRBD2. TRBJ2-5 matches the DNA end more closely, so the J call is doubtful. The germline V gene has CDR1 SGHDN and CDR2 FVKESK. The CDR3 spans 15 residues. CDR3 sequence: CASSGLAGGFVTQYF. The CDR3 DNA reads TGTGCCAGCAGTGGACTAGCGGGAGGATTTGTGACCCAGTACTTC.

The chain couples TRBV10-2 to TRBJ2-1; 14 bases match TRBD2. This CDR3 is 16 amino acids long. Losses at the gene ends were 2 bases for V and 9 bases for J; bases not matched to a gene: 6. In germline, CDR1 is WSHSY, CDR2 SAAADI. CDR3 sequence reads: CASSEGTSGGQGEQFF. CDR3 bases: TGCGCCAGCAGTGAGGGGACTAGCGGGGGACAAGGTGAGCAGTTCTTC.

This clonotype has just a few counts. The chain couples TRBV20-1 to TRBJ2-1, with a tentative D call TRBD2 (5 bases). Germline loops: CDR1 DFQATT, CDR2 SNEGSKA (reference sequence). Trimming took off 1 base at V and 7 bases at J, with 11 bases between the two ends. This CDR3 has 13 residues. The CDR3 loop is CSARAATGNEQFF. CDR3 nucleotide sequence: TGCAGTGCTAGAGCAGCGACGGGGAATGAGCAGTTCTTC.

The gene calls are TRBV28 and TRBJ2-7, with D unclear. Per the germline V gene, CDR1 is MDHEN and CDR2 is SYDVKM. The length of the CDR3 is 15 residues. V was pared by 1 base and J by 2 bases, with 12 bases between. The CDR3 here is CASSLFNSDTYEQYF. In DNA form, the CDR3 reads TGTGCCAGCAGTTTATTTAACAGCGACACCTACGAGCAGTACTTC.

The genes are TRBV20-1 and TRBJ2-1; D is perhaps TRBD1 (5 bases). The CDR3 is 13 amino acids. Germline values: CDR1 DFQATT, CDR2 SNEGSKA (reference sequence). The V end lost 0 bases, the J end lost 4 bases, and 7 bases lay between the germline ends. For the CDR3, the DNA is TGCAGTGCTAGAGAAAACAGGTACAATGAGCAGTTCTTC. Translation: CSARENRYNEQFF.

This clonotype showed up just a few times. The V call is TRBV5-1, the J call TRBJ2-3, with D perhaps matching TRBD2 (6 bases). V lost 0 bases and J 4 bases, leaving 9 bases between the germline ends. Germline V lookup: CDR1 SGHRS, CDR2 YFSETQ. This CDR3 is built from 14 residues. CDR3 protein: CASSLAEGADTQYF. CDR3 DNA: TGCGCCAGCAGCTTGGCGGAGGGCGCAGATACGCAGTATTTT. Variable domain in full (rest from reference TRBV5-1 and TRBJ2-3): KAGVTQTPRYLIKTRGQQVTLSCSPISGHRSVSWYQQTPGQGLQFLFEYFSETQRNKGNFPGRFSGRQFSNSRSEMNVSTLELGDSALYLCASSLAEGADTQYFGPGTRLTVL.

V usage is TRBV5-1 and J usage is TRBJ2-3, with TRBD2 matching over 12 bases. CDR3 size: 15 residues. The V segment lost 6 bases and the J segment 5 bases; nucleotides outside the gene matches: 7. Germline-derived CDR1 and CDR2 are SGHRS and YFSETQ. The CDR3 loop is CASTRTSGDGDTQYF. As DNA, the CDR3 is TGCGCCAGCACCCGGACTAGCGGGGATGGAGATACGCAGTATTTT.

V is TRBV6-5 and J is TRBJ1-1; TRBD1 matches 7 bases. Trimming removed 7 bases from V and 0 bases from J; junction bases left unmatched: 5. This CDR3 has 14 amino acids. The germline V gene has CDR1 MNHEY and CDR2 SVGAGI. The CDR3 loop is CASKGQRMNTEAFF. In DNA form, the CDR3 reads TGTGCCAGCAAGGGACAGCGAATGAACACTGAAGCTTTCTTT.

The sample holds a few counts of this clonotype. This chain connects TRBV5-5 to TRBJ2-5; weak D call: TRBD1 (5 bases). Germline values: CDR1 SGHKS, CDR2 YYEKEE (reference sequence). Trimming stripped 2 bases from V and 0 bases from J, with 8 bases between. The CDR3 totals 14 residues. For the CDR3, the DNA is TGTGCCAGCAGCTTTCTACAGGACCAAGAGACCCAGTACTTC. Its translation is CASSFLQDQETQYF.

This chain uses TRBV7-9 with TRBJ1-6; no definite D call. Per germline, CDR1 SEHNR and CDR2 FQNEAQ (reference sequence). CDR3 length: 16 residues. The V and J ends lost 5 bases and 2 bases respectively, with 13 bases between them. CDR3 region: CASSRPGATYNSPLHF. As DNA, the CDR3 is TGTGCCAGCAGCCGACCTGGTGCGACCTATAATTCACCCCTCCACTTT.

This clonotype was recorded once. The CDR3 region is CASSRTAYEQYF. Here the CDR3 DNA reads TGTGCCAGCAGCCGTACCGCCTACGAGCAGTACTTC. This chain connects TRBV7-2 to TRBJ2-7; the D is unclear. CDR3 length: 12 amino acids. Germline CDR1 is SGHTA and CDR2 is FQGNSA. V dropped 5 bases and J dropped 2 bases, with 7 bases sitting between them.

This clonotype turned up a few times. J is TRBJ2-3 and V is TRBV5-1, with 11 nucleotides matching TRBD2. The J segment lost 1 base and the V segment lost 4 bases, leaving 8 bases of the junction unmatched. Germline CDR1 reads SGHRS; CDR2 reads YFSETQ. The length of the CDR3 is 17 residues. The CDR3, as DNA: TGCGCCAGCAGCCCATGGACTAGCGGGTACGGCACAGATACGCAGTATTTT. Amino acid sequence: CASSPWTSGYGTDTQYF.

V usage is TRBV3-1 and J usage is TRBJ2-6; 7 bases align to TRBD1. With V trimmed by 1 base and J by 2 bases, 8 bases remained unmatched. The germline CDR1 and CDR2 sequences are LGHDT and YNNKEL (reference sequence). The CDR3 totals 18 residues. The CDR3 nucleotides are TGTGCCAGCAGCCAAGGGGGACAGATGCGTCCTGGGGCCAACGTCCTGACTTTC. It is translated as CASSQGGQMRPGANVLTF. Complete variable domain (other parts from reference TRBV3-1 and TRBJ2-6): DTAVSQTPKYLVTQMGNDKSIKCEQNLGHDTMYWYKQDSKKFLKIMFSYNNKELIINETVPNRFSPKSPDKAHLNLHINSLELGDSAVYFCASSQGGQMRPGANVLTFGAGSRLTVL.

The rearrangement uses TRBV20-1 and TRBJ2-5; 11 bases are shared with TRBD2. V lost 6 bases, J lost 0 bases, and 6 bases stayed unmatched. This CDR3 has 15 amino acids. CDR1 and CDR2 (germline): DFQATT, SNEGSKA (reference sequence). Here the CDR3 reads CSAPRTSGYQETQYF. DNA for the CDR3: TGCAGTGCCCCCAGGACTAGCGGGTACCAAGAGACCCAGTACTTC.

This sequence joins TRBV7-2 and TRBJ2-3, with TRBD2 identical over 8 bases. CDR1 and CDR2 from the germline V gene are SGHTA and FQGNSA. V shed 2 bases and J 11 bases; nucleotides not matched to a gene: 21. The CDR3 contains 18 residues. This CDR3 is CASSLPPPAAGASMEQYF. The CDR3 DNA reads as TGTGCCAGCAGCTTACCACCCCCGGCAGCGGGAGCATCAATGGAGCAGTATTTT. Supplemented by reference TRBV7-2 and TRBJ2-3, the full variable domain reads GAGVSQSPSNKVTEKGKDVELRCDPISGHTALYWYRQSLGQGLEFLIYFQGNSAPDKSGLPSDRFSAERTGGSVSTLTIQRTQQEDSAVYLCASSLPPPAAGASMEQYFGPGTRLTVL.

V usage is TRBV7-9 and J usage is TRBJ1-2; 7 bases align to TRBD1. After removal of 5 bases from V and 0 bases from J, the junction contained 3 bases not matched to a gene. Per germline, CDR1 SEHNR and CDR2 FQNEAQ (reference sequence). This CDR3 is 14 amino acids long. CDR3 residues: CASSMTGPNYGYTF. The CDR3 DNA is TGTGCCAGCAGCATGACAGGGCCTAACTATGGCTACACCTTC.